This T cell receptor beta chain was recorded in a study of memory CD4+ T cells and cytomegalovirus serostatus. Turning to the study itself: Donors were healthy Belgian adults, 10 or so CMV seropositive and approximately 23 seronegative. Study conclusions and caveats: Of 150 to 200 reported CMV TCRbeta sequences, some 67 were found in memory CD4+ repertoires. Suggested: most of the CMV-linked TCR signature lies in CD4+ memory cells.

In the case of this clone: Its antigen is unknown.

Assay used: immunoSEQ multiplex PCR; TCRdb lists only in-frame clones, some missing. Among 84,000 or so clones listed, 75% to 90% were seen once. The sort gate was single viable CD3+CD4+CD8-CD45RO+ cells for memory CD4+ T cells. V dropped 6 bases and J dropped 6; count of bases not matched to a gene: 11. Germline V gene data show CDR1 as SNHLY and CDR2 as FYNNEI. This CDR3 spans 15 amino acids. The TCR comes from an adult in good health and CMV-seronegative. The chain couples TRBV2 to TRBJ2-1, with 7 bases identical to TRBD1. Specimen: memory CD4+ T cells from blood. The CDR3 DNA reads TGTGCCAGCAGCCCGGGACAGTGGCCTCTCAATGAGCAGTTCTTC. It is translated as CASSPGQWPLNEQFF.